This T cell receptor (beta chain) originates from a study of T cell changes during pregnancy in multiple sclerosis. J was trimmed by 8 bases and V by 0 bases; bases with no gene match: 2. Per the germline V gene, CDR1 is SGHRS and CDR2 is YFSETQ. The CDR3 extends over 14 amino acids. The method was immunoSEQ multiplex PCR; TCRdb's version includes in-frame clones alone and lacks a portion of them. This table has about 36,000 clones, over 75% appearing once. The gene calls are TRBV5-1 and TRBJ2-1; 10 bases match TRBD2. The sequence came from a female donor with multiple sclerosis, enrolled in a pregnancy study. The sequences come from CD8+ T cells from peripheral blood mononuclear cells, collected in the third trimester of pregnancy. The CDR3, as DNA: TGCGCCAGCAGCTTGGCAAGCGGGAGGGATGAGCAGTTCTTC. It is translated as CASSLASGRDEQFF. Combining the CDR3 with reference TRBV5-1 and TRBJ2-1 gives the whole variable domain KAGVTQTPRYLIKTRGQQVTLSCSPISGHRSVSWYQQTPGQGLQFLFEYFSETQRNKGNFPGRFSGRQFSNSRSEMNVSTLELGDSALYLCASSLASGRDEQFFGPGTRLTVL.